One and the same sample provided the 21 T cell receptor beta chains below, sequenced in a study of blood T cell repertoires in COVID-19. Using immunoSEQ multiplex PCR, the repertoire was profiled, and TCRdb retains in-frame clones only, with some absent. The data contain approximately 150,000 clones, 70% to 90% of them singletons. Material: peripheral blood. The receptors were sampled from a woman aged 45 to 65 with COVID-19, enrolled during active disease.

The V and J genes are TRBV19 and TRBJ2-3; 8 bases agree with TRBD1. The CDR3 is 16 residues long. From germline, CDR1 is LNHDA and CDR2 SQIVND (reference sequence). The V and J ends lost 5 bases and 4 bases, in that order; junction bases with no gene match: 11. The DNA of the CDR3 is TGTGCCAGTAGTGACCAGGACAGGGCCGGGGCAGATACGCAGTATTTT. Protein: CASSDQDRAGADTQYF.

The rearrangement uses TRBV12-5 and TRBJ1-2; D not resolved. V lost 2 bases, J lost 7 bases, and 17 bases lay in between. The germline CDR1 and CDR2 sequences are LGHNT and FRNRAP. This CDR3 has 15 amino acids. CDR3 DNA sequence: TGTGCTAGTGGTTTGTTCAACCGAGGTATGGTTGGCTACACCTTC. This codes for CASGLFNRGMVGYTF.

The chain combines TRBV19 with TRBJ2-1, with 7 bases lining up with TRBD1. Trimming removed 6 bases from V and 7 bases from J; junction bases left unmatched: 6. The CDR3 has 13 residues. CDR1 is LNHDA and CDR2 is SQIVND in the germline V gene (reference sequence). The CDR3 is CASSPQGWNEQFF. The CDR3 DNA reads as TGTGCCAGTAGCCCACAGGGGTGGAATGAGCAGTTCTTC.

The rearrangement links TRBV24-1 to TRBJ2-2; 9 bases map to TRBD1. The CDR3 loop spans 15 amino acids. Trimming removed 4 bases from V and 7 bases from J; junction bases left unmatched: 6. Germline CDR1 is KGHDR and CDR2 is SFDVKD. CDR3: CATSEGDRAVGELFF. The CDR3 DNA reads as TGTGCCACCAGTGAGGGGGACAGGGCGGTCGGGGAGCTGTTTTTT.

The chain carries TRBV3-1 (or the pseudogene TRBV3-2) and TRBJ2-7; D possibly corresponds to TRBD2 (6 bases). The ends were cut back, 4 bases at V and 0 bases at J, with 10 bases in the middle. This CDR3 is built from 14 residues. Germline V lookup: CDR1 LGHDT, CDR2 YNNKEL (reference sequence). CDR3 bases: TGTGCCAGCAGCCCGGGACTGGGCTCCTACGAGCAGTACTTC. Translating it yields CASSPGLGSYEQYF.

In this sample, this clone turned up once. The rearrangement uses TRBV6-2 or TRBV6-3 and TRBJ2-3; D might be TRBD1 (5 bases). Germline V gene lookup returns CDR1 MNHEY and CDR2 SVGEGT. CDR3 length equals 14 residues. Between the trimmed V and J ends, which lost 2 bases and 3 bases, there was a span of 9 bases. CDR3 loop: CASSYGAGTDTQYF. Written as DNA, the CDR3 is TGTGCCAGCAGTTACGGGGCAGGAACAGATACGCAGTATTTT.

This chain connects TRBV5-6 to TRBJ2-6; TRBD2 is a possible D gene (5 bases). Between the trimmed V and J ends, which lost 4 bases and 0 bases, there was a span of 8 bases. Germline CDR1 and CDR2: SGHDT and YYEEEE. The CDR3 has 15 residues. The CDR3 spells CASSPGISGANVLTF. The CDR3 nucleotides read TGTGCCAGCAGCCCGGGGATCTCTGGGGCCAACGTCCTGACTTTC.

There are a few counts of this clone. The chain recombines TRBV28 with TRBJ1-5, with a possible D match to TRBD1 (6 bases). Per the germline V gene, CDR1 is MDHEN and CDR2 is SYDVKM. This CDR3 region has 17 residues. V lost 4 bases to trimming and J lost 0 bases, with 16 bases between them. The chain's CDR3 is CASSSLLGGYSNQPQHF. In DNA, the CDR3 is TGTGCCAGCAGTTCCTTGTTAGGGGGATATAGCAATCAGCCCCAGCATTTT.

This rearrangement joins TRBV4-3 to TRBJ2-7; D is perhaps TRBD1 (5 bases). Germline-derived CDR1 and CDR2 are LGHNA and YSLEER. V lost 0 bases and J lost 2, with 11 bases in between. This CDR3 is 15 amino acids long. Written as DNA, the CDR3 is TGCGCCAGCAGCCAAGATTCAGGGCAAACCTACGAGCAGTACTTC. It encodes CASSQDSGQTYEQYF.

The chain joins TRBV3-1 (or the pseudogene TRBV3-2) to TRBJ1-4; tentatively, D is TRBD1 (5 bases). The CDR3 sequence is 14 residues long. Germline V gene lookup returns CDR1 LGHDT and CDR2 YNNKEL (reference sequence). Trimming removed 6 bases from V and 0 bases from J, with 8 bases in between. CDR3 loop: CASRTGSTNEKLFF. The CDR3, as DNA: TGTGCCAGCAGAACAGGTTCAACTAATGAAAAACTGTTTTTT.

This clone has a single count. The chain carries TRBV9 and TRBJ2-7, with D tentatively TRBD2 (6 bases). Per germline, CDR1 SGDLS and CDR2 YYNGEE. V was clipped by 3 bases and J by 6 bases, with 16 bases between them. This CDR3 comprises 14 residues. In nucleotides, the CDR3 is TGTGCCAGCAGCGCCCGTGGGGGAGGAGGCGAGCAGTACTTC. Protein product: CASSARGGGGEQYF.

The chain links TRBV15 to TRBJ2-2; TRBD1 matches 7 bases. CDR1 is LNHNV and CDR2 is YYDKDF in the germline V gene (reference sequence). CDR3 length equals 14 residues. V gave up 8 bases and J gave up 2 bases; unmatched junction bases: 5. The CDR3, as DNA: TGTGCCACCGGCGACAGGGCTAACACCGGGGAGCTGTTTTTT. Translated: CATGDRANTGELFF.

The chain recombines TRBV2 with TRBJ2-1, with TRBD1 matching 8 bases. J was trimmed by 4 bases and V by 5 bases; bases with no gene match: 4. Germline CDR1 SNHLY, CDR2 FYNNEI. This CDR3 has 14 residues. The CDR3 region is CASSIRDRYNEQFF. The CDR3 DNA reads as TGTGCCAGCAGTATCCGGGACAGGTACAATGAGCAGTTCTTC.

The CDR3 sequence is CASRGQGYSPLHF. CDR3 nucleotides: TGTGCCAGCAGGGGGCAGGGATATTCACCCCTCCACTTT. This rearrangement joins TRBV27 to TRBJ1-6; weak D call: TRBD1 (5 bases). Germline assignment: CDR1 MNHEY and CDR2 SMNVEV (reference sequence). Trimming shortened V by 6 bases and J by 8 bases, and 11 bases separated the two germline ends. The CDR3 has 13 amino acids.

In nucleotides, the CDR3 is TGTGCCAGCGGGGCACCGGGTGGGACCCAGTACTTC. It codes for CASGAPGGTQYF. The gene calls are TRBV7-3 and TRBJ2-5; the D gene is possibly TRBD1 (5 bases). Trimming removed 8 bases at V and 7 bases at J, with 14 bases between. The CDR3 is 12 amino acids. Germline V lookup: CDR1 SGHTA, CDR2 FQGTGA.

This CDR3 is CASPLAGDYEQYF. DNA for the CDR3: TGCGCCAGCCCCTTGGCGGGGGATTACGAGCAGTACTTC. This chain connects TRBV5-1 to TRBJ2-7; TRBD2 matches at 7 bases. There are 13 residues in the CDR3. The ends lost 7 bases at V and 4 bases at J; junction bases unmatched: 8. The germline CDR1 and CDR2 sequences are SGHRS and YFSETQ.

The gene calls are TRBV6-5 and TRBJ2-7; TRBD2 matches 7 bases. From germline, CDR1 is MNHEY and CDR2 SVGAGI. Germline trimming cut 0 bases from V and 3 bases from J; bases unmatched to any gene: 5. This CDR3 comprises 15 residues. CDR3 in amino acids: CASSYSGGGGYEQYF. The CDR3 DNA sequence: TGTGCCAGCAGTTACTCGGGCGGGGGTGGCTACGAGCAGTACTTC.

The CDR3 spells CASSIFSAGETEAFF. In nucleotides, the CDR3 is TGTGCCAGTAGTATTTTTAGCGCAGGGGAGACTGAAGCTTTCTTT. V is TRBV19 and J is TRBJ1-1; D possibly corresponds to TRBD1 (6 bases). CDR1 is LNHDA, CDR2 SQIVND, per germline (reference sequence). V lost 3 bases, J lost 5 bases, and 16 bases lay in between. The CDR3 contains 15 residues. Filled out from reference TRBV19 and TRBJ1-1, the complete variable domain reads DGGITQSPKYLFRKEGQNVTLSCEQNLNHDAMYWYRQDPGQGLRLIYYSQIVNDFQKGDIAEGYSVSREKKESFPLTVTSAQKNPTAFYLCASSIFSAGETEAFFGQGTRLTVV.

The chain has TRBV4-1 and TRBJ1-1, with TRBD1 as a possible D gene (5 bases). V dropped 1 base and J dropped 0 bases, with 18 bases sitting between them. The CDR3 is made up of 18 amino acids. Looked up from germline, CDR1 is MGHRA and CDR2 is YSYEKL. CDR3 amino acids: CASSQVGLQTVMNTEAFF. In nucleotides, the CDR3 is TGCGCCAGCAGCCAAGTGGGGTTACAGACAGTCATGAACACTGAAGCTTTCTTT.

The V call is TRBV6-2 or TRBV6-3, the J call TRBJ1-4; the D is unclear. The CDR3 is made up of 14 amino acids. Trimming cost V 0 bases and J 0 bases, with 2 bases left between them. CDR1 is MNHEY, CDR2 SVGEGT, per germline. In DNA form, the CDR3 reads TGTGCCAGCAGTTACTCCGCAACTAATGAAAAACTGTTTTTT. Amino acid sequence: CASSYSATNEKLFF.

V is TRBV6-5 and J is TRBJ1-5, with D perhaps matching TRBD1 (5 bases). This CDR3 has 14 amino acids. Deletions cut 1 base from V and 3 bases from J, with 7 bases between. Germline lookup yields CDR1 MNHEY and CDR2 SVGAGI. CDR3 bases: TGTGCCAGCAGTTACTGGGGCGTCAATCAGCCCCAGCATTTT. It is translated as CASSYWGVNQPQHF.